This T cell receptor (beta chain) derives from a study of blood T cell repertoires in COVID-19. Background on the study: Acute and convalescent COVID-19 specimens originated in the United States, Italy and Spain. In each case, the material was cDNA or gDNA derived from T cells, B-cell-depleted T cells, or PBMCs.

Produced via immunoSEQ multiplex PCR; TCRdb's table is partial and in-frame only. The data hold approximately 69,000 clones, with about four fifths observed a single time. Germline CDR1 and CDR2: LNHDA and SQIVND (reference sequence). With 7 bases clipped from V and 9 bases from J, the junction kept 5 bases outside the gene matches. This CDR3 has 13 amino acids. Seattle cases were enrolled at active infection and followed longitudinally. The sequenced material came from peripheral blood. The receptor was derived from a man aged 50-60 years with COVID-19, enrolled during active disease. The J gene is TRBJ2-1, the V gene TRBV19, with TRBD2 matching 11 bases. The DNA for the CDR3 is TGTGCCAGTAAGCCTAGCGGGGGGACTGAGCAGTTCTTC. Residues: CASKPSGGTEQFF.